These 25 T cell receptor beta chains share one sample of origin, sequenced in a study of CXCR3-negative and CXCR3-positive naive CD8 T cells. Regarding the study as a whole: CXCR3-positive naive cells had TRB CDR3s that were more hydrophobic than CXCR3-negative naive cells had.

The authors made the TRB cDNA libraries by 5' RACE using UMI labels. TCRdb reprocessed the 5' RACE reads and reports one entry per CDR3 protein, with no DNA. This sample's clone table lists about 98,000 distinct CDR3 sequences. The antigens of these receptors remain unknown. Sequencing input: naive CXCR3+ CD8+ T cells from blood. Subset defined: CD45RO-CCR7+CD27+CD95- naive CD8+ T cells expressing CXCR3 (TNR3+). The receptors originated from a human donor in good health. Some clones in this sample may be carry-over from other donors' samples.

The chain uses TRBV7-9 and TRBJ1-5. The CDR3 extends over 13 amino acids. Germline loops: CDR1 SEHNR, CDR2 FQNEAQ (reference sequence). The CDR3 spells CASSFEPNQPQHF.

The chain couples TRBV6-5 to TRBJ2-6; TCRdb's D call of TRBD1 is untestable without DNA. CDR3 length: 17 amino acids. CDR1 is MNHEY and CDR2 is SVGAGI in the germline V gene. The CDR3 sequence is CASSYRQGFGGANVLTF.

The genes are TRBV29-1 and TRBJ2-7; TCRdb picks TRBD2, but there is no DNA to check that call. In germline, CDR1 is SQVTM, CDR2 ANQGSEA. The CDR3 loop spans 14 amino acids. CDR3 protein: CSVGPRGQPHEQYF.

The gene calls are TRBV12-3 or TRBV12-4 and TRBJ2-4; TCRdb outputs TRBD1, but without DNA this stays unchecked. This CDR3 is 15 amino acids long. The CDR3 loop reads CASSLVQGTKNIQYF.

This chain connects TRBV12-3 or TRBV12-4 to TRBJ2-1; absent DNA, TCRdb's TRBD1 call cannot be checked. The CDR3 has 13 amino acids. CDR3: CASTGHPYNEQFF.

The rearrangement joins TRBV9 to TRBJ1-6; lacking DNA, the TRBD1 call made by TCRdb goes unchecked. CDR1 and CDR2 (germline): SGDLS, YYNGEE. CDR3 length: 12 amino acids. The CDR3 region is CASGRGNSPLHF. Full variable domain (rest looked up from reference TRBV9 and TRBJ1-6): DSGVTQTPKHLITATGQRVTLRCSPRSGDLSVYWYQQSLDQGLQFLIQYYNGEERAKGNILERFSAQQFPDLHSELNLSSLELGDSALYFCASGRGNSPLHFGNGTRLTVT.

The J gene is TRBJ2-4, the V gene TRBV9; checking the TCRdb D call of TRBD1 is not possible without DNA. The CDR3 is 14 amino acids. Per germline, CDR1 SGDLS and CDR2 YYNGEE. The CDR3: CASSKTGAENIQYF.

The chain recombines TRBV4-3 with TRBJ1-6. The V gene's germline CDR1 is LGHNA and CDR2 YSLEER. The CDR3 loop spans 16 amino acids. CDR3 amino acids: CASSQDAGLYNSPLHF.

CDR3 in amino acids: CASSYDRGPNTEAFF. V gene TRBV27 combines with J gene TRBJ1-1; TCRdb's D gene call, TRBD1, goes unchecked for lack of DNA. The CDR3 runs to 15 residues. Germline values: CDR1 MNHEY, CDR2 SMNVEV (reference sequence).

The CDR3 sequence is CASSYPRTRDYEQYF. The rearrangement links TRBV28 to TRBJ2-7; absent DNA, TCRdb's TRBD2 call cannot be checked. The germline V gene has CDR1 MDHEN and CDR2 SYDVKM. The CDR3 is 15 amino acids. Drawing the rest from reference TRBV28 and TRBJ2-7, the complete variable domain is DVKVTQSSRYLVKRTGEKVFLECVQDMDHENMFWYRQDPGLGLRLIYFSYDVKMKEKGDIPEGYSVSREKKERFSLILESASTNQTSMYLCASSYPRTRDYEQYFGPGTRLTVT.

V is TRBV28 and J is TRBJ2-7. This CDR3 has 15 residues. The germline gives CDR1 MDHEN, CDR2 SYDVKM. The CDR3 loop reads CASAIKSGTSYEQYF.

The chain recombines TRBV28 with TRBJ1-2; the TCRdb D gene call, TRBD1, has no DNA to confirm it. Germline V gives CDR1 MDHEN, CDR2 SYDVKM. CDR3 length: 12 amino acids. The CDR3: CASSPWHYGYTF.

This chain links TRBV21-1 with TRBJ1-5; TCRdb returns TRBD1, unconfirmable since there is no DNA. TRBV21-1 is a recognized pseudogene. The CDR3 spans 17 residues. The CDR3 sequence: CASSISRDRPKSQPQHF.

This sequence joins TRBV29-1 and TRBJ2-6; as DNA is missing, the TRBD2 call by TCRdb cannot be tested. The germline CDR1 and CDR2 sequences are SQVTM and ANQGSEA. This CDR3 region has 14 residues. The CDR3 reads CSGQGGDGANVLTF.

This sequence joins TRBV27 and TRBJ1-4. The length of the CDR3 is 14 residues. Germline V CDR1 and CDR2: MNHEY, SMNVEV (reference sequence). Here the CDR3 reads CASSLSWATEKLFF. Full variable domain (rest looked up from reference TRBV27 and TRBJ1-4): EAQVTQNPRYLITVTGKKLTVTCSQNMNHEYMSWYRQDPGLGLRQIYYSMNVEVTDKGDVPEGYKVSRKEKRNFPLILESPSPNQTSLYFCASSLSWATEKLFFGSGTQLSVL.

The rearrangement joins TRBV6-2 or TRBV6-3 to TRBJ2-3; TCRdb selects TRBD1, and the lack of DNA leaves this call unchecked. This CDR3 is 13 amino acids long. Germline V gene data show CDR1 as MNHEY and CDR2 as SVGEGT. The CDR3 loop is CASSSQGATTQYF.

The chain combines TRBV11-3 with TRBJ2-1; there is no DNA to check the TCRdb D call of TRBD1. The germline CDR1 and CDR2 sequences are SGHNT and YENEEA. This CDR3 is 14 amino acids long. The CDR3 here is CASSSLWGYNEQFF. Variable domain in full (rest from reference TRBV11-3 and TRBJ2-1): EAGVVQSPRYKIIEKKQPVAFWCNPISGHNTLYWYLQNLGQGPELLIRYENEEAVDDSQLPKDRFSAERLKGVDSTLKIQPAELGDSAVYLCASSSLWGYNEQFFGPGTRLTVL.

This chain links TRBV7-9 with TRBJ2-1. The CDR3 loop spans 12 amino acids. The V gene's germline CDR1 is SEHNR and CDR2 FQNEAQ (reference sequence). The CDR3 reads CANSLGTGKQFF.

The CDR3 is CASSLVFSGSPYEQYF. The genes are TRBV7-9 and TRBJ2-7; as DNA is missing, the TRBD2 call by TCRdb cannot be tested. Germline CDR1 and CDR2: SEHNR and FQNEAQ (reference sequence). CDR3 length: 16 residues. Full variable domain (outside the CDR3, taken from reference TRBV7-9 and TRBJ2-7): DTGVSQNPRHKITKRGQNVTFRCDPISEHNRLYWYRQTLGQGPEFLTYFQNEAQLEKSRLLSDRFSAERPKGSFSTLEIQRTEQGDSAMYLCASSLVFSGSPYEQYFGPGTRLTVT.

The rearrangement uses TRBV29-1 and TRBJ1-1. CDR1 is SQVTM, CDR2 ANQGSEA, per germline. This CDR3 region has 11 residues. CDR3 protein: CSVGRNTEAFF. The variable domain in full, completed from reference TRBV29-1 and TRBJ1-1, reads SAVISQKPSRDICQRGTSLTIQCQVDSQVTMMFWYRQQPGQSLTLIATANQGSEATYESGFVIDKFPISRPNLTFSTLTVSNMSPEDSSIYLCSVGRNTEAFFGQGTRLTVV.

The rearrangement uses TRBV27 and TRBJ2-7. Germline assignment: CDR1 MNHEY and CDR2 SMNVEV (reference sequence). The CDR3 covers 13 residues. The CDR3 is CANSLDGDYEQYF.

The genes are TRBV29-1 and TRBJ1-2; with no DNA, the TCRdb D assignment of TRBD1 cannot be verified. Germline assignment: CDR1 SQVTM and CDR2 ANQGSEA. The length of the CDR3 is 12 residues. The CDR3 reads CSVDQGYYGYTF.

The rearrangement links TRBV5-1 to TRBJ2-5; TCRdb's D gene call, TRBD1, goes unchecked for lack of DNA. The CDR3 is made up of 15 amino acids. The germline gives CDR1 SGHRS, CDR2 YFSETQ. The CDR3 loop is CASSLTGTNQETQYF.

This chain connects TRBV5-1 to TRBJ1-5; the D call from TCRdb, TRBD1, cannot be confirmed without DNA. The CDR3 is made up of 15 amino acids. Germline V gene data show CDR1 as SGHRS and CDR2 as YFSETQ. The CDR3 sequence: CASQGAEASNQPQHF.

This chain links TRBV20-1 with TRBJ2-3; the TCRdb D gene call, TRBD2, has no DNA to confirm it. This CDR3 region has 19 residues. Germline CDR1 and CDR2: DFQATT and SNEGSKA (reference sequence). The CDR3 region is CSATKVGTSGGAWTDTQYF.